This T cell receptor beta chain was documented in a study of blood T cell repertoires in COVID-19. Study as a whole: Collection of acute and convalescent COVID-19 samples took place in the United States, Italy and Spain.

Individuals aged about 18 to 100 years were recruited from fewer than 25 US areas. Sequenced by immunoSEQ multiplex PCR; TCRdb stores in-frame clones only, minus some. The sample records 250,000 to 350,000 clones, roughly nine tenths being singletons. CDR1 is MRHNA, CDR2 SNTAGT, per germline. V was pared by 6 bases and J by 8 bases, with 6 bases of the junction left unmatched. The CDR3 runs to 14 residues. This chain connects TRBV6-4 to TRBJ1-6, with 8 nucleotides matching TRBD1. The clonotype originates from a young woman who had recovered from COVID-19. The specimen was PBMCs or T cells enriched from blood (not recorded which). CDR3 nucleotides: TGTGCCAGCAGGGCGACAGGGGAGGATTCACCCCTCCACTTT. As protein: CASRATGEDSPLHF.